The rows below give T cell receptor beta chains drawn from one sample of a study of type 1 regulatory T cells. Which antigens these TCRs recognize remains unknown. TCRdb called the reads again in MiXCR, with one record for every CDR3 protein. Of over 55,000 distinct CDR3 sequences in the sample, more than 45% are singletons; the top ten hold around 2.1%. Input material: cultured non-Tr1 T cells, either the whole culture or a sorted T cell fraction (not recorded which). The source is a human donor in good health. Both conserved end residues are part of each CDR3. Each record gives: V gene, J gene, clone size, D gene, CDR3 protein, CDR3 DNA. A D gene is named only where the DNA matches it firmly. Clone size is not always given. Where it is, it says once, few, many or a class for expanded clones.

V gene: TRBV25-1; J gene: TRBJ1-1; clone size: -; D gene: -; CDR3 protein: CASSGYMYTEAFF; CDR3 DNA: TGTGCCAGCAGTGGGTACATGTACACTGAAGCTTTCTTT
V gene: TRBV20-1; J gene: TRBJ2-1; clone size: -; D gene: TRBD2; CDR3 protein: CSARDPTSGGAYEQFF; CDR3 DNA: TGCAGTGCTAGAGATCCGACTAGCGGGGGGGCTTATGAGCAGTTCTTC
V gene: TRBV4-2; J gene: TRBJ1-3; clone size: -; D gene: -; CDR3 protein: CASSQDSATGNTIYF; CDR3 DNA: TGTGCCAGCAGCCAAGACAGTGCTACTGGAAACACCATATATTTT
V gene: TRBV5-1; J gene: TRBJ1-1; clone size: -; D gene: -; CDR3 protein: CASSGGGRVVRTEAFF; CDR3 DNA: TGCGCCAGCTCTGGGGGAGGGCGGGTAGTTCGGACTGAAGCTTTCTTT
V gene: TRBV4-3; J gene: TRBJ2-2; clone size: -; D gene: TRBD2; CDR3 protein: CASSPNLPFLSAGGATGELFF; CDR3 DNA: TGCGCCAGCAGCCCGAACCTACCTTTTTTGTCAGCGGGGGGGGCCACCGGGGAGCTGTTTTTT
V gene: TRBV30; J gene: TRBJ1-5; clone size: few; D gene: -; CDR3 protein: CAWSVAGTSNQPQHF; CDR3 DNA: TGTGCCTGGAGTGTAGCGGGGACTAGCAATCAGCCCCAGCATTTT
V gene: TRBV19; J gene: TRBJ1-1; clone size: -; D gene: -; CDR3 protein: CASSIVGRTEAFF; CDR3 DNA: TGTGCCAGTAGTATAGTTGGTAGAACTGAAGCTTTCTTT
V gene: TRBV5-1; J gene: TRBJ2-3; clone size: -; D gene: -; CDR3 protein: CASSISAEDTQYF; CDR3 DNA: TGCGCCAGCAGCATCTCCGCCGAGGATACGCAGTATTTT
V gene: TRBV7-2; J gene: TRBJ2-1; clone size: -; D gene: TRBD1; CDR3 protein: CASSSTGVVSNEQFF; CDR3 DNA: TGTGCCAGCAGCTCGACAGGGGTGGTTTCCAATGAGCAGTTCTTC
V gene: TRBV5-4; J gene: TRBJ1-2; clone size: few; D gene: -; CDR3 protein: CASSLDTDTYGYTF; CDR3 DNA: TGTGCCAGCAGCTTGGATACAGACACCTATGGCTACACCTTC
V gene: TRBV6-6; J gene: TRBJ2-7; clone size: -; D gene: TRBD2; CDR3 protein: CASSYGGGVGSSYEQYF; CDR3 DNA: TGTGCCAGCAGTTACGGGGGGGGGGTAGGAAGCTCCTACGAGCAGTACTTC
V gene: TRBV25-1; J gene: TRBJ2-1; clone size: few; D gene: TRBD2; CDR3 protein: CASSEWGTGGASNEQFF; CDR3 DNA: TGTGCCAGCAGTGAATGGGGCACCGGGGGGGCGAGCAATGAGCAGTTCTTC
V gene: TRBV6-1; J gene: TRBJ2-7; clone size: -; D gene: -; CDR3 protein: CASSRDRAYEQYF; CDR3 DNA: TGTGCCAGCAGTAGGGACCGAGCCTACGAGCAGTACTTC
V gene: TRBV19; J gene: TRBJ2-3; clone size: once; D gene: TRBD2; CDR3 protein: CASNGGTSTDTQYF; CDR3 DNA: TGTGCCAGCAACGGGGGGACTTCCACAGATACGCAGTATTTT